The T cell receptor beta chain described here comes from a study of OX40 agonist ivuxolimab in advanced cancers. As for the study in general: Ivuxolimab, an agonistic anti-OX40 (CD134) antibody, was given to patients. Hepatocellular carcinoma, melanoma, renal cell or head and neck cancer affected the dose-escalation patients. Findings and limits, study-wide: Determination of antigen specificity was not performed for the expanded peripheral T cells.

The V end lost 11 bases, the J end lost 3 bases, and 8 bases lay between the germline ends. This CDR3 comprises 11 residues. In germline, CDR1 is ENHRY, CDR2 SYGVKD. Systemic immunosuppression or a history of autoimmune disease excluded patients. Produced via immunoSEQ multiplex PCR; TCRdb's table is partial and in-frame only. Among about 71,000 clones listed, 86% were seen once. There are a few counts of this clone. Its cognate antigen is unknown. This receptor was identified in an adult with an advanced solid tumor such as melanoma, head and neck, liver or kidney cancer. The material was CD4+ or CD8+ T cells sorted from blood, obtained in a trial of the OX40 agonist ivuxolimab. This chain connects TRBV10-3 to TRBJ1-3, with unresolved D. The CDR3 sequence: CASGRGNTIYF. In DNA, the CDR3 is TGTGCCTCTGGCCGTGGAAACACCATATATTTT.